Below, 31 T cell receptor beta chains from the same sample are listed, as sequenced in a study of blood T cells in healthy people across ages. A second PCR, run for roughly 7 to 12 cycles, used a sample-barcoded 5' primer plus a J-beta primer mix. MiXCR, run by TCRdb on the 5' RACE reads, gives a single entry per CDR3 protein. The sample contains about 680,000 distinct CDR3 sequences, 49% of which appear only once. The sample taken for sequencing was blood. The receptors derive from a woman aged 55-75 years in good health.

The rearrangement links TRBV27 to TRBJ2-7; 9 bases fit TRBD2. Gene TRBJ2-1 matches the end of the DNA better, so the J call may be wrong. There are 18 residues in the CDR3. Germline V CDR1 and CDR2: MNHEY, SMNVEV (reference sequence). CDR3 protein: CASSFSAPLAGTSHEQFF. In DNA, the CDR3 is TGTGCCAGCAGTTTCTCCGCCCCTCTAGCGGGAACCTCCCATGAGCAGTTCTTC.

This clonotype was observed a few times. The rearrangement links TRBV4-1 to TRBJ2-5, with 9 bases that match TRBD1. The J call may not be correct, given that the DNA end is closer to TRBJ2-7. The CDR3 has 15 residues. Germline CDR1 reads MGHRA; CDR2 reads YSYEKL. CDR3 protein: CASSQGPGTGIEQYF. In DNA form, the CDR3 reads TGCGCCAGCAGCCAAGGACCCGGGACAGGGATCGAGCAGTACTTC.

CDR3 residues: CASSPAYRGNTEAFF. CDR3 DNA sequence: TGTGCCAGCAGCCCCGCTTACAGGGGAAACACTGAAGCTTTCTTT. This rearrangement joins TRBV14 to TRBJ1-1, with 7 bases identical to TRBD1. The CDR3 extends over 15 amino acids. The trim removed 4 bases at V and 2 bases at J, leaving 7 bases unmatched. Germline CDR1 and CDR2: SGHDN and FVKESK.

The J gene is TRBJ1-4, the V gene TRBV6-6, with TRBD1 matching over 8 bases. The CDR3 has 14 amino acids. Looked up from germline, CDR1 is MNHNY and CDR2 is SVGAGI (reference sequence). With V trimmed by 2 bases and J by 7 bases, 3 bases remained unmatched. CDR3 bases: TGTGCCAGCAGTTACGGGGGGACAGGTGAAAAACTGTTTTTT. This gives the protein CASSYGGTGEKLFF.

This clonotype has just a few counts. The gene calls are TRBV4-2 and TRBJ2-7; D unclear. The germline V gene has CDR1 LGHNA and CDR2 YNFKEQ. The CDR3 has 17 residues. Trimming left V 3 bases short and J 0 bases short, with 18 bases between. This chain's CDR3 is CASSQQAQELPSYEQYF. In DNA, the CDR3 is TGTGCCAGCAGCCAGCAGGCCCAAGAATTGCCCTCCTACGAGCAGTACTTC.

CDR3 nucleotide sequence: TGCAGTGCTAGGGGGAATTACCAAGAGACCCAGTACTTC. Protein sequence: CSARGNYQETQYF. The genes are TRBV20-1 and TRBJ2-5; D is undetermined. Between the trimmed V and J ends, which lost 3 bases and 0 bases, there was a span of 8 bases. Germline lookup yields CDR1 DFQATT and CDR2 SNEGSKA (reference sequence). The CDR3 sequence is 13 residues long.

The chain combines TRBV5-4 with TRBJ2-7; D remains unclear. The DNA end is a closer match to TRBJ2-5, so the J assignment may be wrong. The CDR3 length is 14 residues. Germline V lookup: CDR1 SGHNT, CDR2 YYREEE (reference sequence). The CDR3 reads CASSNKAVYGTQYF. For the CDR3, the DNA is TGTGCCAGCAGCAACAAGGCAGTTTATGGGACCCAGTACTTC.

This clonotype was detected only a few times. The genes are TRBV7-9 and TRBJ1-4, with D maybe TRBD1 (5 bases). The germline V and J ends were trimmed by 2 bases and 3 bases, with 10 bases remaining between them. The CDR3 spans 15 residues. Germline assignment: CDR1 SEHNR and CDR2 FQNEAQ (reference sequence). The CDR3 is CASSLKSGPNEKLFF. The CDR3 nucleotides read TGTGCCAGCAGCTTAAAGTCAGGGCCTAATGAAAAACTGTTTTTT.

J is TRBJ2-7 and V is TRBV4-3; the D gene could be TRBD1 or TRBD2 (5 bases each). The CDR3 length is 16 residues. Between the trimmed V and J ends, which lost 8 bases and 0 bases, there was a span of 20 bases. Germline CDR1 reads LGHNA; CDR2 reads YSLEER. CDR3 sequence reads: CASQEVHGTSSYEQYF. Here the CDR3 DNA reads TGCGCCAGCCAAGAGGTCCATGGGACCAGCTCCTACGAGCAGTACTTC.

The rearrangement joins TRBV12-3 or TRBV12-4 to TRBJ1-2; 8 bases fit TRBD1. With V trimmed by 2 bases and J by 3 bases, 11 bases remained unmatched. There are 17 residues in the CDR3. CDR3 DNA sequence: TGTGCCAGCAGTTTATGGGACAGGCCAGGGGGTGACTATGGCTACACCTTC. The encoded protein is CASSLWDRPGGDYGYTF.

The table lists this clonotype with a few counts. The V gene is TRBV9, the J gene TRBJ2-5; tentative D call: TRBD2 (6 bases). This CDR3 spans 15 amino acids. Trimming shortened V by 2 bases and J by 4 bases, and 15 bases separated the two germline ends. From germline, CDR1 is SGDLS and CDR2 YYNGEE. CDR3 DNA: TGTGCCAGCAGCGTCGCCCCGGCTAGCGTAGAGACCCAGTACTTC. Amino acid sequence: CASSVAPASVETQYF.

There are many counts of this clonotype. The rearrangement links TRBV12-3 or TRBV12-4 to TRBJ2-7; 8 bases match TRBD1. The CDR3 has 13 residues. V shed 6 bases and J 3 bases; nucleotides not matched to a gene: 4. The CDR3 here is CASRRTGLYEQYF. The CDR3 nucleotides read TGTGCCAGCAGAAGGACAGGGCTCTACGAGCAGTACTTC.

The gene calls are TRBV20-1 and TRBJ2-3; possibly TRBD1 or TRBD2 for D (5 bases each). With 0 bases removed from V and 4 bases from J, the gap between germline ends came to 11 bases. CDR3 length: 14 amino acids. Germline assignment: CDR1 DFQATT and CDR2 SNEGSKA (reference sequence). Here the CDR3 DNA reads TGCAGTGCTAGAGATATTCAGGGAGCAGATACGCAGTATTTT. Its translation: CSARDIQGADTQYF.

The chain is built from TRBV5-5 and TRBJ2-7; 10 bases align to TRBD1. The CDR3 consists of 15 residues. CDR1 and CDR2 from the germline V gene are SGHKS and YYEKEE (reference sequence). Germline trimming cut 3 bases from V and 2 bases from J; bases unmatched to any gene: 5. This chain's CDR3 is CASSSGQGSTYEQYF. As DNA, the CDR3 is TGTGCCAGCAGCTCGGGACAGGGGTCTACCTACGAGCAGTACTTC. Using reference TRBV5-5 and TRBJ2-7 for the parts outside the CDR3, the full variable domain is DAGVTQSPTHLIKTRGQQVTLRCSPISGHKSVSWYQQVLGQGPQFIFQYYEKEERGRGNFPDRFSARQFPNYSSELNVNALLLGDSALYLCASSSGQGSTYEQYFGPGTRLTVT.

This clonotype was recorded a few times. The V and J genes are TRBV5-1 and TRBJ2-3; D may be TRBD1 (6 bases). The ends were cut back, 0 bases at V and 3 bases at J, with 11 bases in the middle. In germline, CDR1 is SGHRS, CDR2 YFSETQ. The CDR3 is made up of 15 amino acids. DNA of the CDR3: TGCGCCAGCAGCTTGGACAGGGAAAGGACAGATACGCAGTATTTT. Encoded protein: CASSLDRERTDTQYF.

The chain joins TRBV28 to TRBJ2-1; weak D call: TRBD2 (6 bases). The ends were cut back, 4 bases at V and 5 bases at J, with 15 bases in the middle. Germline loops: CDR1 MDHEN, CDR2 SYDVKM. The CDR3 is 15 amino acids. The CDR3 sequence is CASSYNGRGDNEQFF. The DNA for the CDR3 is TGTGCCAGCAGTTATAACGGGAGAGGGGACAATGAGCAGTTCTTC. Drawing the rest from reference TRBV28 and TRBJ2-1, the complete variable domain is DVKVTQSSRYLVKRTGEKVFLECVQDMDHENMFWYRQDPGLGLRLIYFSYDVKMKEKGDIPEGYSVSREKKERFSLILESASTNQTSMYLCASSYNGRGDNEQFFGPGTRLTVL.

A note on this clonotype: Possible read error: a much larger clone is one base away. The CDR3 reads CASSLGRGEGETQYF. The CDR3 bases are TGTGCCAGCAGTCTCGGACGAGGGGAGGGAGAGACCCAGTACTTC. This chain uses TRBV27 with TRBJ2-5; 7 bases fit TRBD2. Germline assignment: CDR1 MNHEY and CDR2 SMNVEV (reference sequence). The junction had 10 bases not matched to a gene; V was cut back by 5 bases and J by 4 bases. CDR3 length: 15 amino acids.

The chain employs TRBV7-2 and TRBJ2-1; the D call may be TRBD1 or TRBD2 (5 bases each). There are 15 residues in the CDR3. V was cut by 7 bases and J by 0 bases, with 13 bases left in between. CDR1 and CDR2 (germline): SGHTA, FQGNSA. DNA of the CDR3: TGTGCCAGCAACTGGGACCGGGGCTCCTACAATGAGCAGTTCTTC. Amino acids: CASNWDRGSYNEQFF.

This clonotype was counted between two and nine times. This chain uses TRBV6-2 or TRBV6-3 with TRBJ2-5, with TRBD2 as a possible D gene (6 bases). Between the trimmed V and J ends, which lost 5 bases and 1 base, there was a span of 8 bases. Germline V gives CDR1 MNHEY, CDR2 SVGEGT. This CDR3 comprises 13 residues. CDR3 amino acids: CASSKRAQETQYF. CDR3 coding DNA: TGTGCCAGCAGTAAGCGGGCCCAAGAGACCCAGTACTTC.

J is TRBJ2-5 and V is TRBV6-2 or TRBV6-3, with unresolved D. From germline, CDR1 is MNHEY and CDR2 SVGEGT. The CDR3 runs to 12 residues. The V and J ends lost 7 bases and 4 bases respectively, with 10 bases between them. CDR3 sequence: CASTRTPETQYF. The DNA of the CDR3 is TGTGCCAGCACCAGGACCCCAGAGACCCAGTACTTC.

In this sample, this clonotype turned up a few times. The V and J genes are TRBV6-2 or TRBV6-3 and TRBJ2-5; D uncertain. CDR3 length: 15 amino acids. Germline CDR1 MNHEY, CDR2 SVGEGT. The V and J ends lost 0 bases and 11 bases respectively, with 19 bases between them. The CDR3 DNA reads TGTGCCAGCAGTTACTCCAACACTCAGCACAATGAGCAGTACTTC. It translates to CASSYSNTQHNEQYF.

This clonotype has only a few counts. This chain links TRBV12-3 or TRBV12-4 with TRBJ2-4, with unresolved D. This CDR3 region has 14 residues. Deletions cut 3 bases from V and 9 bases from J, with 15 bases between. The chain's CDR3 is CASSFGRGEGIQYF. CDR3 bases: TGTGCCAGCAGTTTTGGACGTGGGGAAGGCATTCAGTACTTC.

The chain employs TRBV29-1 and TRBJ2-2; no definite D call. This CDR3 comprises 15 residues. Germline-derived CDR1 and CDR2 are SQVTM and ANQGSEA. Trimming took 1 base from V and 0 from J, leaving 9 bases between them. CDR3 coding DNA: TGCAGCGTTGAAGCCATCGGCGCGAACACCGGGGAGCTGTTTTTT. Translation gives CSVEAIGANTGELFF.

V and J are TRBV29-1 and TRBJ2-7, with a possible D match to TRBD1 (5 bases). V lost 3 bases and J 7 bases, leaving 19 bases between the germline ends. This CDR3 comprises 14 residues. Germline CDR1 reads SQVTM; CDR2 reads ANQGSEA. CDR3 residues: CSVDIWGSSGEQYF. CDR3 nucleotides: TGCAGCGTTGATATTTGGGGCAGCTCAGGAGAGCAGTACTTC.

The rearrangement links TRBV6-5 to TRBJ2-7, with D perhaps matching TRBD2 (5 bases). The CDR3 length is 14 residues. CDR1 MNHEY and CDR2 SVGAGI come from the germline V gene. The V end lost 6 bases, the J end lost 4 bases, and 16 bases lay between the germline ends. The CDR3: CASSRGIFFYEQYF. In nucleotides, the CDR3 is TGTGCCAGCAGCAGAGGGATCTTCTTTTACGAGCAGTACTTC.

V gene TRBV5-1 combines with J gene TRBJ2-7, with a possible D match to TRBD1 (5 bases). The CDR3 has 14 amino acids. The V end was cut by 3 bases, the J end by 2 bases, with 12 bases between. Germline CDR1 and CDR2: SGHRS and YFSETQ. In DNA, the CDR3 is TGCGCCAGCAGCTCAGACAGTTTTCCCTACGAGCAGTACTTC. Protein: CASSSDSFPYEQYF.

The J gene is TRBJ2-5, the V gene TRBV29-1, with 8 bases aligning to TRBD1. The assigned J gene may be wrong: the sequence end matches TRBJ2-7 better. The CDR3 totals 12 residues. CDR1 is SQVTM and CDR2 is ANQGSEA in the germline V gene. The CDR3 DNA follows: TGCAGCGTGACGACAGGGGCAAACGAGCAGTACTTC. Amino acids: CSVTTGANEQYF.

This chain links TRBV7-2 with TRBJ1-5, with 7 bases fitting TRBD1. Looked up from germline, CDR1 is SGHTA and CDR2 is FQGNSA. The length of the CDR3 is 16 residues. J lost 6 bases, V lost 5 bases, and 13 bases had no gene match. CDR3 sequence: CASSQGGGSRGQPQHF. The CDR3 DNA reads TGTGCCAGCAGCCAGGGAGGGGGCTCAAGGGGTCAGCCCCAGCATTTT.

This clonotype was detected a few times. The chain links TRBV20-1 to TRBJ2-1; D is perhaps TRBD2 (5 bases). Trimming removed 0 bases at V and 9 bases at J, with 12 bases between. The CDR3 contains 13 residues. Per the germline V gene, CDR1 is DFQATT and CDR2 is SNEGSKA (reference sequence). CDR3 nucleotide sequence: TGCAGTGCTAGAGAAGGGCCGCTAGCTGAGCAGTTCTTC. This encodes CSAREGPLAEQFF.

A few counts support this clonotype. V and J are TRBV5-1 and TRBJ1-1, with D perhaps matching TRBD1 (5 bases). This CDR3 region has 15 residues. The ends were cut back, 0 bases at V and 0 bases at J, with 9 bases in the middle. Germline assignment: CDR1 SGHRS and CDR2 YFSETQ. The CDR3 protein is CASSLGQGLNTEAFF. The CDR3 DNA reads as TGCGCCAGCAGCTTGGGTCAGGGATTGAACACTGAAGCTTTCTTT.

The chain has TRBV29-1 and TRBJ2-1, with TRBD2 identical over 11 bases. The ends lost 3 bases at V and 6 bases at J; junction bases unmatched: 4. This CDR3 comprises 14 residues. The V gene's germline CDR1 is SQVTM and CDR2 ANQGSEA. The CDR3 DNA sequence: TGCAGCGTTGACCCTAGCGGGAGGCCCAATGAGCAGTTCTTC. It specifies CSVDPSGRPNEQFF.